This T cell receptor (beta chain) originates from a study of blood T cell repertoires in COVID-19. TCRdb keeps only in-frame clones here, not all; method: immunoSEQ multiplex PCR. The sample consists of approximately 34,000 clones, roughly 87% of them appearing once. This CDR3 comprises 16 residues. Unmatched junction bases numbered 8, after V lost 1 base and J lost 3 bases. Germline CDR1 and CDR2: SGHTA and FQGNSA. Sequencing was performed on peripheral blood. This receptor was identified in a man in his sixties with active COVID-19. This sequence joins TRBV7-2 and TRBJ2-7; 8 nucleotides line up with TRBD1. Here the CDR3 reads CASSLGQGAVVYEQYF. CDR3 nucleotides: TGTGCCAGCAGCTTAGGGCAGGGGGCGGTCGTCTACGAGCAGTACTTC.